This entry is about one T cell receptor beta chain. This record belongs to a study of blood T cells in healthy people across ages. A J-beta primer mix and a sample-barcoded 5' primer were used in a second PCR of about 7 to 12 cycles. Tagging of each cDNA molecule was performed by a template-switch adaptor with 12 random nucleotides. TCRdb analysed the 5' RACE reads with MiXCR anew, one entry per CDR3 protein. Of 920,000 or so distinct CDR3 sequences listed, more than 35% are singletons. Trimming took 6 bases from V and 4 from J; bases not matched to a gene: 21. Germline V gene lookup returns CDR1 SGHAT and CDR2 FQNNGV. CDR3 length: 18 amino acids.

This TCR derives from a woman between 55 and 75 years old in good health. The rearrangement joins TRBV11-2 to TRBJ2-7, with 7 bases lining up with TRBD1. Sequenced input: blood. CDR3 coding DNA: TGTGCCAGCAGTATCATGGGCAGGGGGAGTTTCAGACTTTACGAGCAGTACTTC. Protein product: CASSIMGRGSFRLYEQYF.